This TCR beta chain was obtained from a study of T cell changes during pregnancy in multiple sclerosis. Using immunoSEQ multiplex PCR, the repertoire was profiled, and TCRdb retains in-frame clones only, with some absent. Among 50,000 to 55,000 clones, 92% were seen once, and the ten largest hold around 0.49%. This specimen consisted of CD4+ T cells from peripheral blood mononuclear cells, obtained in the third trimester of pregnancy. This sequence was found in a female donor with multiple sclerosis, enrolled in a pregnancy study.

CDR3 coding DNA: TGTGCCAGCAGTTATGGGGTGTCGGGGTCCCAGCATTTT. Amino acid sequence: CASSYGVSGSQHF. The chain couples TRBV6-5 to TRBJ1-5, with no clear D. The germline V gene has CDR1 MNHEY and CDR2 SVGAGI. V was cut by 3 bases and J by 11 bases, with 14 bases left in between. CDR3 size: 13 residues.